Each of the 21 T cell receptor beta chains below was sequenced from the same sample in a study of cytomegalovirus exposure and HLA in healthy donors (dated by TCRdb to the late 2010s). Libraries were constructed by the immunoSEQ multiplex PCR assay. A mixture of 60 forward primers for TCR Vbeta segments and 13 reverse primers for TCR Jbeta segments was used in the multiplex PCR. TCRdb took over this immuneACCESS table, retaining in-frame rearrangements with V and J assigned. Such tables are incomplete; in checked studies, under half of the missing clones stem from an unresolved V gene, and the remainder is unexplained. Counted in this sample were around 190,000 clones; about 80% of them appeared once. In total, the top ten clones hold 1.1% of the sample. Sequences were obtained from PBMCs. The receptors originated from a woman between 40 and 50 years old in good health and CMV-seronegative.

This clone has just a few counts. This CDR3 is CSVQGGSSLETQYF. DNA for the CDR3: TGCAGCGTCCAAGGAGGGTCTAGCCTAGAGACCCAGTACTTC. V and J are TRBV29-1 and TRBJ2-5; tentatively, D is TRBD2 (6 bases). Germline CDR1 SQVTM, CDR2 ANQGSEA. CDR3 length equals 14 residues. V shed 6 bases and J shed 4 bases, with 18 bases lying between them.

This chain uses TRBV7-9 with TRBJ2-7; 8 nucleotides match TRBD1. Germline CDR1 SEHNR, CDR2 FQNEAQ (reference sequence). This CDR3 has 15 residues. V lost 2 bases and J lost 2; bases outside the gene matches: 5. The CDR3 DNA reads as TGTGCCAGCAGCTTACAGGGGGCGTCCGCCTACGAGCAGTACTTC. Translation gives CASSLQGASAYEQYF. Full variable domain (remainder filled in from reference TRBV7-9 and TRBJ2-7): DTGVSQNPRHKITKRGQNVTFRCDPISEHNRLYWYRQTLGQGPEFLTYFQNEAQLEKSRLLSDRFSAERPKGSFSTLEIQRTEQGDSAMYLCASSLQGASAYEQYFGPGTRLTVT.

The chain combines TRBV11-1 with TRBJ1-1; D gene uncertain. Trimming removed 3 bases at V and 1 base at J, with 9 bases between. The germline V gene encodes CDR1 SGHAT and CDR2 FQDESV (reference sequence). The CDR3 sequence is 14 residues long. CDR3 region: CASSFRIGNTEAFF. DNA of the CDR3: TGTGCCAGCAGCTTCAGGATTGGGAACACTGAAGCTTTCTTT.

The chain combines TRBV6-1 with TRBJ2-5, with TRBD2 matching over 8 bases. Trimming removed 5 bases from V and 2 bases from J; junction bases left unmatched: 4. Germline V gives CDR1 MNHNS, CDR2 SASEGT. This CDR3 has 14 amino acids. The CDR3 loop is CASSLSSGQETQYF. The CDR3 DNA sequence: TGTGCCAGCAGTCTATCTAGCGGGCAAGAGACCCAGTACTTC.

This clone was counted a single time. V gene TRBV6-4 combines with J gene TRBJ1-5; D uncertain. Per germline, CDR1 MRHNA and CDR2 SNTAGT. The ends were cut back, 4 bases at V and 4 bases at J, with 8 bases in the middle. CDR3 size: 13 residues. The CDR3, as DNA: TGTGCCAGCAGTGTGGGAGATAATCAGCCCCAGCATTTT. Its translation is CASSVGDNQPQHF.

The CDR3 is CASSIQVIGNTEAFF. CDR3 in DNA: TGTGCCAGTAGTATACAGGTCATCGGGAACACTGAAGCTTTCTTT. V is TRBV19 and J is TRBJ1-1; no definite D call. The CDR3 contains 15 residues. CDR1 and CDR2 (germline): LNHDA, SQIVND (reference sequence). Trimming stripped 2 bases from V and 1 base from J, with 11 bases between.

This sequence joins TRBV7-6 and TRBJ2-1, with D maybe TRBD1 (7 bases). Per the germline V gene, CDR1 is SGHVS and CDR2 is FNYEAQ. The CDR3 length is 14 residues. The V and J ends lost 3 bases and 5 bases respectively, with 11 bases between them. The CDR3 DNA reads as TGTGCCAGCAGCTTGGCGGGGACAGACAATGAGCAGTTCTTC. As protein: CASSLAGTDNEQFF.

The genes are TRBV5-8 and TRBJ2-3; D is uncertain. V lost 0 bases to trimming and J lost 6 bases, with 5 bases between them. Germline V gene data show CDR1 as SGHTS and CDR2 as YDEGEE. The CDR3 sequence is 12 residues long. CDR3 sequence reads: CASSLVSDTQYF. The CDR3 DNA is TGTGCCAGCAGCTTGGTTTCGGATACGCAGTATTTT. Full variable domain (rest looked up from reference TRBV5-8 and TRBJ2-3): EAGVTQSPTHLIKTRGQQATLRCSPISGHTSVYWYQQALGLGLQFLLWYDEGEERNRGNFPPRFSGRQFPNYSSELNVNALELEDSALYLCASSLVSDTQYFGPGTRLTVL.

This clone was recorded once. The chain is built from TRBV5-1 and TRBJ2-3, with TRBD2 as a possible D gene (6 bases). Germline V CDR1 and CDR2: SGHRS, YFSETQ. There are 17 residues in the CDR3. V lost 0 bases and J lost 2, with 16 bases in between. CDR3 amino acids: CASSLGGDSLYTDTQYF. CDR3 nucleotides: TGCGCCAGCAGCTTGGGCGGGGACTCACTATACACAGATACGCAGTATTTT.

This chain connects TRBV7-9 to TRBJ2-1, with TRBD2 matching over 10 bases. The J segment lost 10 bases and the V segment lost 1 base, leaving 4 bases of the junction unmatched. Looked up from germline, CDR1 is SEHNR and CDR2 is FQNEAQ (reference sequence). CDR3 length: 14 residues. CDR3 DNA sequence: TGTGCCAGCAGCTTAGAACTAGCGGGGCCAGAGCAGTTCTTC. This codes for CASSLELAGPEQFF.

This chain uses TRBV4-1 with TRBJ1-4; 10 bases agree with TRBD1. Germline CDR1 MGHRA, CDR2 YSYEKL. With V trimmed by 4 bases and J by 8 bases, 7 bases remained unmatched. This CDR3 contains 15 residues. This chain's CDR3 is CASSLTGTGAEKLFF. CDR3 nucleotides: TGCGCCAGCAGCCTGACCGGGACAGGGGCCGAAAAACTGTTTTTT.

The rearrangement uses TRBV19 and TRBJ1-3; a weak D match, TRBD1 (6 bases). V dropped 5 bases and J dropped 0 bases, with 17 bases sitting between them. Germline assignment: CDR1 LNHDA and CDR2 SQIVND (reference sequence). The CDR3 loop spans 17 amino acids. This CDR3 is CASSVDRDTLSGNTIYF. CDR3 nucleotide sequence: TGTGCCAGTAGTGTTGACCGGGACACCCTCTCTGGAAACACCATATATTTT.

The chain links TRBV2 to TRBJ2-7, with a possible D match to TRBD1 (5 bases). Germline V lookup: CDR1 SNHLY, CDR2 FYNNEI. V lost 7 bases, J lost 0 bases, and 19 bases lay in between. This CDR3 spans 16 amino acids. The CDR3 nucleotides read TGTGCCAGCACCACTCCCCCAAGGGGATCCTCCTACGAGCAGTACTTC. Its protein product is CASTTPPRGSSYEQYF. The full variable domain, with the rest looked up from reference TRBV2 and TRBJ2-7, is EPEVTQTPSHQVTQMGQEVILRCVPISNHLYFYWYRQILGQKVEFLVSFYNNEISEKSEIFDDQFSVERPDGSNFTLKIRSTKLEDSAMYFCASTTPPRGSSYEQYFGPGTRLTVT.

This rearrangement joins TRBV5-4 to TRBJ2-5; TRBD1 matches at 7 bases. The CDR3 consists of 13 residues. V was clipped by 5 bases and J by 3 bases; unmatched bases: 4. The germline V gene has CDR1 SGHNT and CDR2 YYREEE (reference sequence). The CDR3 DNA is TGTGCCAGCAGAACCGGGACAGAAGAGACCCAGTACTTC. Its protein is CASRTGTEETQYF. Combining the CDR3 with reference TRBV5-4 and TRBJ2-5 gives the whole variable domain ETGVTQSPTHLIKTRGQQVTLRCSSQSGHNTVSWYQQALGQGPQFIFQYYREEENGRGNFPPRFSGLQFPNYSSELNVNALELDDSALYLCASRTGTEETQYFGPGTRLLVL.

The gene calls are TRBV5-1 and TRBJ2-3, with D unclear. Germline CDR1 and CDR2: SGHRS and YFSETQ. This CDR3 comprises 16 residues. V lost 0 bases and J lost 0, with 11 bases in between. This chain's CDR3 is CASSLVAVQSTDTQYF. The CDR3, as DNA: TGCGCCAGCAGCTTGGTTGCGGTCCAAAGCACAGATACGCAGTATTTT.

The chain links TRBV14 to TRBJ2-1; D gene uncertain. The CDR3 is 13 residues long. V shed 5 bases and J shed 9 bases, with 14 bases lying between them. Germline lookup yields CDR1 SGHDN and CDR2 FVKESK. For the CDR3, the DNA is TGTGCCAGCAGCAGCTCCCTAACCCCTGAGCAGTTCTTC. Its protein is CASSSSLTPEQFF.

The gene calls are TRBV18 and TRBJ1-5, with TRBD1 identical over 10 bases. Trimming at V came to 3 bases and at J to 7 bases, leaving 12 bases not matched to a gene. The CDR3 runs to 17 residues. Germline CDR1 and CDR2: KGHSH and LQKENI. The DNA of the CDR3 is TGTGCCAGCTCACCGAACTACGGGACAGGGGCCTCGCAGCCCCAGCATTTT. Its protein is CASSPNYGTGASQPQHF.

In its sample, this clone was seen a few times. The chain has TRBV5-1 and TRBJ2-1, with 8 nucleotides matching TRBD2. This CDR3 comprises 15 residues. After removal of 4 bases from V and 5 bases from J, the junction contained 8 bases not matched to a gene. Germline CDR1 is SGHRS and CDR2 is YFSETQ. The DNA for the CDR3 is TGCGCCAGCAGCCCCGGAAGCGGGAGCAACAATGAGCAGTTCTTC. Translated: CASSPGSGSNNEQFF.

The chain links TRBV9 to TRBJ1-1; 8 bases agree with TRBD1. The germline V gene has CDR1 SGDLS and CDR2 YYNGEE. The CDR3 is 16 amino acids. Trimming took 4 bases from V and 5 from J; bases not matched to a gene: 13. DNA for the CDR3: TGTGCCAGCAGCCCGAGGGGCGGACAGGGAAGAACTGAAGCTTTCTTT. Translated: CASSPRGGQGRTEAFF.

This chain uses TRBV28 with TRBJ2-7; a possible D gene is TRBD1 (6 bases). The CDR3 contains 13 residues. Between the trimmed V and J ends, which lost 6 bases and 4 bases, there was a span of 13 bases. Per germline, CDR1 MDHEN and CDR2 SYDVKM. CDR3 in DNA: TGTGCCAGCAGCCGAAACGGACAGTACGAGCAGTACGTC. Protein: CASSRNGQYEQYV.

This chain connects TRBV5-4 to TRBJ2-3; D is perhaps TRBD2 (5 bases). Trimming left V 4 bases short and J 2 bases short, with 5 bases between. The CDR3 is 12 amino acids. The germline CDR1 and CDR2 sequences are SGHNT and YYREEE (reference sequence). In DNA, the CDR3 is TGTGCCAGCAGCCTAGCCACAGATACGCAGTATTTT. This encodes CASSLATDTQYF.